This paragraph covers one T cell receptor (beta chain) sequence. TCRdb's table, derived via immunoSEQ multiplex PCR, lists solely in-frame clones and lacks some. The table lists 200,000 to 250,000 clones, approximately 86% of them singletons. The data were taken from a study of blood T cell repertoires in COVID-19. Turning to the study itself: Sites across the United States, Italy and Spain contributed samples from acute and convalescent COVID-19. Sample material is recorded as cDNA or gDNA derived from T cells, B-cell-depleted T cells, or PBMCs.

The V gene lost 5 bases and the J gene lost 8 bases, with 18 bases spanning the gap. This CDR3 has 15 residues. The V gene's germline CDR1 is SEHNR and CDR2 FQNEAQ (reference sequence). The sequenced sample was peripheral blood. The rearrangement uses TRBV7-9 and TRBJ2-2; the D gene is possibly TRBD2 (5 bases). The source of this sequence is a woman aged 60-70 years with active or convalescent COVID-19. The CDR3 region has the DNA TGTGCCAGCAGCCCACCACGGACTCCTGCGGGGGAGCTGTTTTTT. It encodes CASSPPRTPAGELFF.